Listed here is a single T cell receptor beta chain. By its share of the sample, this clone is medium-sized (0.01 to 0.1%). Its antigen is currently not known. Base qualities are not provided; no much larger clone lies one nucleotide away. The sample belongs to a study of OX40 agonist ivuxolimab in advanced cancers. About the study as a whole: Ivuxolimab, which targeted the costimulatory receptor OX40 (CD134), was an agonistic, fully human IgG2 monoclonal antibody. Intravenous ivuxolimab was administered to patients every 2 weeks at six dose levels: 0.01, 0.1, 0.3, 1.5, 3 and 10 mg/kg. Among the roughly 52 dose-escalation patients, some 19 had hepatocellular carcinoma, around 15 melanoma, 9 renal cell carcinoma and 9 head and neck cancer. In the dose-escalation cohort, around four fifths of patients were male, and the mean age was around 60 years, with a range of roughly 23 to 85. Prior anti-PD-1, anti-PD-L1 or anti-CTLA-4 therapy was permitted, and checkpoint inhibitors had been received by under 50% of dose-escalation patients. Three dose-escalation patients achieved partial responses, one with hepatocellular carcinoma and two with cutaneous melanoma. Peripheral TCRbeta sequencing was intended to test whether TCR sequence diversity was altered and clonal T-cell expansion was caused by ivuxolimab. The monotherapy dose-escalation portion (N = 52 patients) of the phase I ivuxolimab trial is reported in the paper.

Trimming takes 5 bases off V and 4 bases off J; junction bases not matched to a gene: 7. Reading the germline V gene (reference sequence) gives CDR1 PRHDT and CDR2 FYEKMQ. The cysteine opens and the phenylalanine closes a CDR3 of 15 amino acids. The retained sequence is limited to the CDR3, 45 bases, with the frame set at the first base. General conclusions and limits of the study: In the 0.1-3.0 mg/kg groups, partial responders were among the patients with the lowest normalized peripheral clonal expansion, particularly in CD8+ T cells. Low levels of normalized T-cell clonal expansion were also seen in some patients who did not respond. At doses of 0.1 to 3.0 mg/kg, clonal expansion of both CD4+ and CD8+ blood T cells was observed from baseline to week 6. On average, CD8+ T cells showed more expanded clones than CD4+ T cells after ivuxolimab. The antigen specificity of the clonally expanded peripheral T cells was not determined.

Genomic DNA was extracted from sorted cells for sequencing of the TCRbeta CDR3 region. The immunoSEQ Assay was used to sequence the TCRbeta CDR3 regions. TCRdb holds this immuneACCESS table with in-frame rearrangements only. Some clones are missing; in checked studies, unresolved V genes explain under half, and the rest has no known cause. The sample table shows about 9,500 clones, and 66% are seen once. The top ten clones comprise around 26% of the sample. The trial excluded patients who had a history of autoimmune disease or were on systemic immunosuppression. In every dose cohort, peripheral blood was drawn for TCR sequencing at baseline, cycle 4 day 1, and cycle 7 day 1. The samples were taken from a phase I, first-in-human, multicenter, open-label dose-escalation trial of ivuxolimab. The trial enrolled adults with locally advanced or metastatic head and neck squamous cell, hepatocellular, melanoma or renal cell carcinoma. Before TCR sequencing, CD4+ and CD8+ T cells were separately sorted from peripheral blood.

The sample was CD4+ or CD8+ T cells sorted from blood, taken in a trial of the OX40 agonist ivuxolimab. The sequence derives from an adult with an advanced solid tumor such as melanoma, head and neck, liver or kidney cancer. The rearranged segments are TRBV13 and TRBJ1-3, with 8 junctional bases fitting TRBD1. At the DNA level, the sequence is TGTGCCAGCAGCGCCCAGGGGGCTACAGGAAACACCATATATTTT. Translated, it reads CASSAQGATGNTIYF.